These T cell receptor beta chains were read from a single sample in a study of blood T cell repertoires in COVID-19. TCRdb's copy holds only in-frame clones and misses some; the assay was immunoSEQ multiplex PCR. The table lists tens of thousands of clones, 82% of them singletons. The sequenced sample was peripheral blood. The source is a human donor in a cohort sampled during active COVID-19. Both conserved end residues are part of each CDR3. A D gene is named only where the DNA matches it firmly. Size values are once, few and many counts, or a class for expanded clones, and some rows have none.

TRBV5-1	.	TRBJ2-7	.	CASSLTGGSSYEQYF	TGCGCCAGCAGCCTCACTGGGGGGAGCTCCTACGAGCAGTACTTC
TRBV21-1	few	TRBJ2-3	.	CASSKKGGGTSTDTQYF	TGTGCCAGCAGCAAAAAGGGGGGGGGTACCAGCACAGATACGCAGTATTTT
TRBV7-2	.	TRBJ2-7	.	CASSLEFVPVAGRNYEQYF	TGTGCCAGCAGCTTAGAATTTGTCCCGGTGGCGGGAAGAAACTACGAGCAGTACTTC
TRBV11-2	.	TRBJ2-7	TRBD1	CASSSGQGYEQYF	TGTGCCAGCAGCTCCGGACAGGGCTACGAGCAGTACTTC
TRBV12-3/TRBV12-4	few	TRBJ2-7	TRBD2	CASSLWGGSEQYF	TGTGCCAGCAGTTTATGGGGGGGATCCGAGCAGTACTTC
TRBV19	.	TRBJ1-1	.	CASSIGGITEAFF	TGTGCCAGTAGTATAGGAGGGATCACTGAAGCTTTCTTT
TRBV19	once	TRBJ1-1	.	CASRQGPEAFF	TGTGCCAGTAGGCAGGGGCCTGAAGCTTTCTTT
TRBV4-1	.	TRBJ2-7	TRBD1	CASSQDRQGRYEQYF	TGCGCCAGCAGCCAAGACCGACAGGGGAGGTACGAGCAGTACTTC
TRBV19	.	TRBJ1-2	TRBD1	CASTTGGFGYGYTF	TGTGCCAGTACCACAGGGGGGTTCGGCTATGGCTACACCTTC
TRBV2	few	TRBJ1-1	.	CASLYAPNTEAFF	TGTGCCAGCCTGTATGCGCCGAACACTGAAGCTTTCTTT
TRBV14	.	TRBJ2-1	TRBD2	CASRRGGSYNEQFF	TGTGCCAGCAGGCGGGGGGGTTCCTACAATGAGCAGTTCTTC
TRBV7-9	.	TRBJ2-7	TRBD2	CASSPRVASGGEGYEQYF	TGTGCCAGCAGCCCTCGGGTGGCTAGCGGGGGGGAAGGCTACGAGCAGTACTTC
TRBV7-2	.	TRBJ2-7	.	CASSPNPNYEQYF	TGTGCCAGCAGCCCTAACCCCAATTACGAGCAGTACTTC
TRBV18	.	TRBJ1-1	.	CASSPTGRRTEAFF	TGTGCCAGCTCACCCACAGGGCGTCGCACTGAAGCTTTCTTT
TRBV27	.	TRBJ1-4	TRBD1	CASRLQGFNEKLFF	TGTGCCAGCAGGTTACAGGGGTTTAATGAAAAACTGTTTTTT
TRBV30	.	TRBJ1-2	.	CAWNVEGEGYGYTF	TGTGCCTGGAACGTGGAGGGTGAGGGCTATGGCTACACCTTC
TRBV19	few	TRBJ1-5	TRBD1	CASKLGQGAQPQHF	TGTGCCAGTAAACTCGGACAGGGGGCTCAGCCCCAGCATTTT